This T cell receptor (beta chain) derives from a study of cytomegalovirus exposure and HLA in healthy donors. Regarding the study as a whole: There were several of the most significant clusters that appeared linked to common viral pathogens in a later analysis.

PCR used 60 Vbeta primers and 13 Jbeta primers. Sequencing used immunoSEQ multiplex PCR; TCRdb keeps in-frame clones, though not all of them. The table records some 99,000 clones, 75% to 80% of them present only once. With regard to this clone: Its antigen is currently unknown.

The sample comprised PBMCs. The sequence was obtained from a female donor in good health and CMV-seronegative.

The DNA for the CDR3 is TGTGCCAGCAGCCGTTCAGGGGGCGTGTTCACTGAAGCTTTCTTT. It translates to CASSRSGGVFTEAFF. V is TRBV14 and J is TRBJ1-1; 8 bases align to TRBD1. Germline loops: CDR1 SGHDN, CDR2 FVKESK. The CDR3 runs to 15 residues. The junction had 8 bases not matched to a gene; V was cut back by 4 bases and J by 4 bases.